One sample yielded the 15 T cell receptor beta chains listed below, sequenced in a study of blood T cells in healthy people across ages. Next came a second PCR, run for about 7 to 12 cycles, which used a sample-barcoded 5' primer along with a J-beta primer mix. MiXCR, applied by TCRdb to the 5' RACE reads, yields one record per CDR3 protein. Seen here are more than 550,000 distinct CDR3 sequences, 20% to 25% observed once, and the top ten hold approximately 20%. The sequencing sample was made of blood. All receptors derive from a man aged 70-80 years in good health.

CDR3 sequence (DNA): TGTGCCAGTCTAAGGCGGGAGGGCCAGGCGACCCAGTACTTC. Its translation: CASLRREGQATQYF. This chain uses TRBV12-3 or TRBV12-4 with TRBJ2-5, with TRBD2 matching 9 bases. The CDR3 is made up of 14 amino acids. Trimming at V came to 9 bases and at J to 7 bases, leaving 12 bases not matched to a gene.

A few counts support this clonotype. This rearrangement joins TRBV29-1 to TRBJ2-2; D ambiguous. The CDR3 has 14 residues. CDR1 is SQVTM, CDR2 ANQGSEA, per germline. CDR3: CSRFRPANTGELFF. The CDR3 nucleotides read TGCAGTCGGTTCCGACCCGCGAACACCGGGGAGCTGTTTTTT.

This clonotype was picked up a small number of times. The chain recombines TRBV5-1 with TRBJ1-1; perhaps TRBD1 as D (6 bases). Germline V gives CDR1 SGHRS, CDR2 YFSETQ. The V and J ends lost 0 bases and 3 bases respectively, with 12 bases between them. There are 15 residues in the CDR3. This CDR3 reads CASSLGQDGDTEAFF. DNA for the CDR3: TGCGCCAGCAGCTTGGGACAGGACGGGGACACTGAAGCTTTCTTT. Supplemented by reference TRBV5-1 and TRBJ1-1, the full variable domain reads KAGVTQTPRYLIKTRGQQVTLSCSPISGHRSVSWYQQTPGQGLQFLFEYFSETQRNKGNFPGRFSGRQFSNSRSEMNVSTLELGDSALYLCASSLGQDGDTEAFFGQGTRLTVV.

In its sample, this clonotype was seen a few times. The CDR3 DNA sequence: TGTGCCAGCAGTTTATCAGGGAGGTATTCACCCCTCCACTTT. It yields the protein CASSLSGRYSPLHF. This chain uses TRBV12-3 or TRBV12-4 with TRBJ1-6; D is perhaps TRBD1 (5 bases). The CDR3 spans 14 residues. The V end was cut by 2 bases, the J end by 8 bases, with 10 bases between.

This clonotype was detected only a few times. V is TRBV7-2 and J is TRBJ1-2; possible D gene TRBD1, 5 bases. The V end was cut by 1 base, the J end by 9 bases, with 15 bases between. CDR3 size: 14 residues. The germline gives CDR1 SGHTA, CDR2 FQGNSA. The CDR3 DNA reads TGTGCCAGCAGCTTAGGGGACGGCCTGCTGAGCTACACCTTC. The encoded protein is CASSLGDGLLSYTF.

In this sample, this clonotype turned up a few times. The chain joins TRBV12-3 or TRBV12-4 to TRBJ2-1; the D is unclear. The V gene lost 0 bases and the J gene lost 4 bases, with 7 bases spanning the gap. The CDR3 consists of 14 residues. The CDR3: CASSLASWYNEQFF. In DNA form, the CDR3 reads TGTGCCAGCAGTTTAGCGTCTTGGTACAATGAGCAGTTCTTC.

This clonotype was recorded many times. The chain joins TRBV7-6 to TRBJ2-1; TRBD2 matches 8 bases. The V and J ends lost 3 bases and 7 bases, in that order; junction bases with no gene match: 5. Looked up from germline, CDR1 is SGHVS and CDR2 is FNYEAQ. This CDR3 contains 14 residues. The CDR3 protein is CASSLLAGLNEQFF. CDR3 nucleotides: TGTGCCAGCAGCTTGCTAGCGGGTCTTAATGAGCAGTTCTTC.

This sequence joins TRBV29-1 and TRBJ2-3; 15 bases map to TRBD2. Germline CDR1 SQVTM, CDR2 ANQGSEA. The CDR3 runs to 18 residues. V was pared by 5 bases and J by 0 bases, with 9 bases of the junction left unmatched. As DNA, the CDR3 is TGCAGCGTTCAGGGACTAGCGGGAGGCGACGGGAGCACAGATACGCAGTATTTT. This gives the protein CSVQGLAGGDGSTDTQYF.

In DNA form, the CDR3 reads TGTGCCAGCTTTCCCCTGGGGGGGGGAGGGGAGACCCAGTACTTC. Translating it yields CASFPLGGGGETQYF. The V and J genes are TRBV7-8 and TRBJ2-5; TRBD2 matches at 7 bases. Unmatched junction bases numbered 14, after V lost 8 bases and J lost 5 bases. This CDR3 contains 15 residues. CDR1 and CDR2 from the germline V gene are SGHVS and FQNEAQ.

V gene TRBV29-1 combines with J gene TRBJ2-3; 12 positions match TRBD2. Germline loops: CDR1 SQVTM, CDR2 ANQGSEA. V dropped 7 bases and J dropped 3; count of bases not matched to a gene: 2. The CDR3 extends over 13 amino acids. The DNA for the CDR3 is TGCAGCGGGGGACTAGCGGGTACAGATACGCAGTATTTT. This codes for CSGGLAGTDTQYF.

This clonotype has only a few counts. In DNA, the CDR3 is TGTGCCAGCATGGGGTCGGGACCGAACCTGGGGGGCTACACCTTC. It yields the protein CASMGSGPNLGGYTF. This chain uses TRBV12-3 or TRBV12-4 with TRBJ1-2, with a possible D match to TRBD1 (5 bases). This CDR3 is built from 15 residues. Trimming took 7 bases from V and 8 from J, leaving 23 bases between them.

The chain employs TRBV28 and TRBJ2-3; D is unresolved. The V gene lost 4 bases and the J gene lost 2 bases, with 7 bases spanning the gap. The CDR3 is made up of 13 amino acids. Germline V CDR1 and CDR2: MDHEN, SYDVKM. The CDR3 protein is CASSSGNTDTQYF. The CDR3 bases are TGTGCCAGCAGTTCCGGAAACACAGATACGCAGTATTTT.

The gene calls are TRBV6-1 and TRBJ2-3; 10 bases align to TRBD2. V was clipped by 6 bases and J by 1 base; unmatched bases: 7. CDR3 length: 16 residues. Germline lookup yields CDR1 MNHNS and CDR2 SASEGT. The CDR3 region is CASRVLAGFGTDTQYF. CDR3 nucleotide sequence: TGTGCCAGCAGGGTACTAGCGGGATTTGGCACAGATACGCAGTATTTT.

The chain couples TRBV7-9 to TRBJ1-2, with a weak D call TRBD1 (5 bases). Germline values: CDR1 SEHNR, CDR2 FQNEAQ (reference sequence). The CDR3 sequence is 15 residues long. V was trimmed by 5 bases and J by 0 bases, leaving 13 bases between them. CDR3 in amino acids: CASSPNRGTNYGYTF. For the CDR3, the DNA is TGTGCCAGCAGCCCGAATCGGGGGACTAACTATGGCTACACCTTC.

This clonotype was counted only a few times. The rearrangement uses TRBV13 and TRBJ1-2; no firm D call. Trimming left V 5 bases short and J 8 bases short, with 12 bases between. The length of the CDR3 is 12 residues. CDR1 is PRHDT, CDR2 FYEKMQ, per germline (reference sequence). CDR3 nucleotide sequence: TGTGCCAGCAGCCTCCGTGGTCGAGGCTACACCTTC. It specifies CASSLRGRGYTF.